This T cell receptor beta chain was sequenced in a study of T cells in Graves' hyperthyroidism and ophthalmopathy. This clonotype was counted many times. The TCR beta CDR3 regions underwent amplification using RNA transcripts as the source. The TCR CDR3 was amplified in a first-round RT-PCR using the HTBI primer set. TCRdb reprocessed the multiplex PCR reads with MiXCR, giving one entry per CDR3 protein. The sample lists about 400,000 distinct CDR3 sequences, under 15% occurring once. The CDR3 spans 15 residues. Trimming cost V 7 bases and J 0 bases, with 10 bases left between them. From germline, CDR1 is MDHEN and CDR2 SYDVKM.

The gene calls are TRBV28 and TRBJ2-6, with D possibly TRBD1 on 5 matching bases. The TCR originated in a woman in her 30s with Graves' hyperthyroidism. Source material: blood. DNA for the CDR3: TGTGCCAGCAAAGCCGACAGCTCTGGGGCCAACGTCCTGACTTTC. Translating gives CASKADSSGANVLTF.